This T cell receptor (beta chain) was sequenced in a study of T-cell reconstitution after alpha-beta-depleted transplantation in children. The study's findings and limits: Diversity of TCRbeta at day 60 was high in some patients, arising from surviving recipient T cells and thymic progenitors. T-cell counts and diversity at one year following transplant were attributed mainly to newly produced T cells.

Trimming left V 0 bases short and J 0 bases short, with 9 bases between. This CDR3 contains 17 residues. Per the germline V gene, CDR1 is LGHDT and CDR2 is YNNKEL (reference sequence). This clonotype was observed at least ten times. What it binds is unknown. The TCRbeta library incorporated unique molecular identifiers. Each CDR3 protein is one row after TCRdb ran MiXCR on the PCR reads. The sample has around 300,000 distinct CDR3 sequences; roughly 9.1% are singletons. This receptor was obtained from a boy under three years old with acute myeloid leukemia, due to receive a stem cell transplant. This material consisted of PBMCs, taken before TCRalphabeta/CD19-depleted stem cell transplant. The chain carries TRBV3-1 and TRBJ2-6; D is undetermined. CDR3: CASSQESSSSGANVLTF. In nucleotides, the CDR3 is TGTGCCAGCAGCCAAGAGTCTTCGAGCTCTGGGGCCAACGTCCTGACTTTC.